These T cell receptor beta chains were read from a single sample in a study of cytotoxic CD8 clonotypes in ibrutinib-treated CLL. Sequenced by immunoSEQ multiplex PCR; TCRdb stores in-frame clones only, minus some. The table lists 100,000 or so clones, about 58% of them singletons. The input for sequencing was PBMCs, taken after 24 months of ibrutinib treatment. Receptor source: a human donor with chronic lymphocytic leukemia. Both conserved end residues are part of each CDR3. The D gene is left open where the match is weak. The size field is filled for only some rows; it gives once, few, many or a size class.

CDR3 protein	CDR3 DNA	D gene	V gene	J gene	clone size
CASRMMGQTNYGYTF	TGCGCCAGTAGAATGATGGGACAGACTAACTATGGCTACACCTTC	TRBD1	TRBV5-1	TRBJ1-2	-
CASSGRRGAGGETQYF	TGTGCCAGTAGTGGCCGGCGGGGGGCTGGTGGAGAGACCCAGTACTTC	TRBD2	TRBV19	TRBJ2-5	-
CASGVTSGVGELFF	TGTGCCAGTGGGGTCACTAGCGGGGTCGGGGAGCTGTTTTTT	TRBD2	TRBV7-2	TRBJ2-2	-
CASSLRLAGANNEQFF	TGTGCCAGCAGCCTCCGACTAGCGGGGGCCAACAATGAGCAGTTCTTC	TRBD2	TRBV6-7	TRBJ2-1	-
CASSLDPGTGREQYF	TGTGCCAGCAGCTTAGATCCTGGGACAGGGCGCGAGCAGTACTTC	TRBD1	TRBV11-2	TRBJ2-7	-
CASSEGTPWDTQYF	TGTGCCAGCAGCGAGGGGACTCCGTGGGATACGCAGTATTTT	-	TRBV9	TRBJ2-3	many
CASSLVAGGETQYF	TGTGCCAGCAGCTTAGTGGCGGGGGGTGAGACCCAGTACTTC	TRBD2	TRBV7-9	TRBJ2-5	-
CASSVQGNTDTQYF	TGTGCCAGCAGCGTACAGGGTAACACAGATACGCAGTATTTT	-	TRBV5-4	TRBJ2-3	once
CASSEVRNNEQFF	TGTGCCAGCAGTGAAGTCCGAAACAATGAGCAGTTCTTC	-	TRBV2	TRBJ2-1	-
CASTQQAGVTYEQYF	TGTGCCAGTACCCAACAGGCGGGGGTAACCTACGAGCAGTACTTC	TRBD2	TRBV19	TRBJ2-7	-
CASSEARGGDGYTF	TGTGCCAGCAGTGAAGCGAGGGGGGGAGACGGCTACACCTTC	-	TRBV6-1	TRBJ1-2	-
CASSPHSSNQPQHF	TGTGCCAGCAGCCCGCACAGTAGCAATCAGCCCCAGCATTTT	-	TRBV7-9	TRBJ1-5	-
CASRQGFGNTIYF	TGTGCCAGCAGACAGGGTTTTGGAAACACCATATATTTT	-	TRBV6-1	TRBJ1-3	-
CAWREGGNTIYF	TGTGCCTGGAGGGAGGGGGGAAACACCATATATTTT	-	TRBV30	TRBJ1-3	once
CASSTSGTANTGELFF	TGTGCTAGCAGCACCTCCGGGACAGCGAACACCGGGGAGCTGTTTTTT	TRBD1	TRBV7-7	TRBJ2-2	once
CASSDGTSGGDTQYF	TGTGCCAGCAGTGACGGGACTAGCGGGGGAGATACGCAGTATTTT	TRBD2	TRBV6-4	TRBJ2-3	-
CASSQGGWDSSSYEQYF	TGCGCCAGCAGCCAAGGTGGATGGGACAGCAGCTCCTACGAGCAGTACTTC	TRBD1	TRBV4-1	TRBJ2-7	-
CASITRTGTEETQYF	TGTGCCAGTATTACTAGGACAGGCACCGAAGAGACCCAGTACTTC	TRBD1	TRBV5-3	TRBJ2-5	few
CASRDRPGTDTQYF	TGTGCCAGCAGGGACAGACCCGGCACAGATACGCAGTATTTT	-	TRBV6-5	TRBJ2-3	once
CASSRWSPYEQYF	TGTGCCAGCAGCCGCTGGAGTCCCTACGAGCAGTACTTC	-	TRBV14	TRBJ2-7	-
CASKAGTSRETQYF	TGTGCCAGCAAAGCGGGGACATCCAGAGAGACCCAGTACTTC	-	TRBV7-8	TRBJ2-5	few
CASTSRGGLTQHF	TGTGCCAGCACCTCAAGGGGGGGTTTGACCCAGCATTTT	-	TRBV6-1	TRBJ1-5	-
CTTYSKSGQTNSGNTIYF	TGCACCACCTACTCGAAATCGGGACAGACCAACTCTGGAAACACCATATATTTT	-	TRBV1	TRBJ1-3	-
CAWSTGQGLGQPQHF	TGTGCCTGGAGTACCGGACAGGGGTTGGGTCAGCCCCAGCATTTT	TRBD1	TRBV30	TRBJ1-5	-
CASSLRTESSGYTF	TGTGCCAGCAGCTTGAGGACGGAGTCGAGCGGCTACACCTTC	-	TRBV5-8	TRBJ1-2	-
CASSFGAANEQFF	TGTGCCAGCAGCTTCGGGGCGGCCAATGAGCAGTTCTTC	-	TRBV7-2	TRBJ2-1	-
CASNPGTGAGANVLTF	TGTGCCAGTAATCCCGGGACAGGGGCTGGGGCCAACGTCCTGACTTTC	TRBD1	TRBV19	TRBJ2-6	once
CSARVLETQYF	TGCAGTGCTAGAGTTTTAGAGACCCAGTACTTC	-	TRBV20-1	TRBJ2-5	few
CSARAGPGYTF	TGCAGTGCTAGGGCGGGGCCTGGCTACACCTTC	-	TRBV20-1	TRBJ1-2	-
CASSMRGQGVNQPQHF	TGTGCCAGTAGTATGAGAGGGCAGGGGGTAAATCAGCCCCAGCATTTT	TRBD1	TRBV19	TRBJ1-5	-
CASSLILIAGGRADTQYF	TGCGCCAGCAGCCTAATTCTCATAGCGGGGGGGCGGGCAGATACGCAGTATTTT	TRBD2	TRBV4-1	TRBJ2-3	many
CASSVGPRGEAFF	TGTGCCAGCAGCGTAGGGCCCCGGGGTGAAGCTTTCTTT	-	TRBV9	TRBJ1-1	-
CASSFGGGDYGYTF	TGTGCCAGCAGCTTCGGGGGCGGGGACTATGGCTACACCTTC	-	TRBV5-4	TRBJ1-2	-
CAWSVPDTGELFF	TGTGCCTGGAGTGTACCAGACACCGGGGAGCTGTTTTTT	-	TRBV30	TRBJ2-2	once
CASSIGLSGQLF	TGTGCCAGTAGTATCGGTCTCTCGGGACAGTTATTC	TRBD1	TRBV19	TRBJ1-4	-
CASSVGSYEQYF	TGCGCCAGCAGCGTGGGGTCCTACGAGCAGTACTTC	-	TRBV5-1	TRBJ2-7	few
CASSRLGPYEQYF	TGTGCCAGCAGTCGGCTGGGGCCCTACGAGCAGTACTTC	-	TRBV27	TRBJ2-7	few
CASSQEGVPYSPLHF	TGTGCCAGCAGCCAAGAAGGTGTGCCTTATTCACCCCTCCACTTT	-	TRBV14	TRBJ1-6	few
CASSQRDGHLHF	TGTGCCAGCAGCCAAAGAGACGGTCACCTCCACTTT	-	TRBV4-2	TRBJ1-6	many
CASSRRRGGNNEQFF	TGTGCCAGCAGCCGTAGGCGGGGGGGTAACAATGAGCAGTTCTTC	TRBD2	TRBV11-2	TRBJ2-1	-
CSASDNYEQYF	TGCAGTGCTAGTGACAACTACGAGCAGTACTTC	-	TRBV20-1	TRBJ2-7	-
CASSELASGNTIYF	TGTGCCAGCAGTGAACTTGCCAGTGGAAACACCATATATTTT	-	TRBV6-1	TRBJ1-3	-
CASSSQHGAAKFTDTQYF	TGTGCCAGCAGCTCTCAGCATGGAGCGGCCAAATTCACAGATACGCAGTATTTT	-	TRBV7-2	TRBJ2-3	-
CSATDGESLHF	TGCAGTGCAACAGACGGGGAATCCCTCCACTTT	-	TRBV20-1	TRBJ1-6	few
CASSLRQNYGYTF	TGTGCCAGCAGTTTAAGACAGAACTATGGCTACACCTTC	-	TRBV27	TRBJ1-2	-
CASSLDRGGYGYTF	TGTGCCAGCAGCTTAGACAGGGGAGGCTATGGCTACACCTTC	TRBD1	TRBV9	TRBJ1-2	-